These T cell receptor beta chains were read from a single sample in a study of human T cells and chemical hapten exposure. TCRdb independently ran MiXCR on the RACE reads; one entry per CDR3 protein. Among 85,000 to 130,000 distinct CDR3 sequences listed, roughly an eighth were seen once. The specimen was whole blood, collected in connection with sensitization to the hapten diphenylcyclopropenone (DPC). The receptors shown here come from a woman in her forties or fifties with alopecia areata. Some clones in this sample may be carry-over from other donors' samples. CDR3s include the opening cysteine and the closing phenylalanine or tryptophan. The D gene is left open where the match is weak. Rows give clone size only sometimes, using once, few, many, or a class for an expanded clone.

d_gene	abundance	j_gene	v_gene	CDR3aa	CDR3nt
.	.	TRBJ1-1	TRBV27	CASSSSREIAAFF	TGTGCCAGCAGTTCCTCCCGGGAGATAGCTGCTTTCTTT
.	many	TRBJ2-2	TRBV7-6	CASSSEPWLTGELFF	TGTGCCAGCAGCTCGGAGCCATGGCTCACCGGGGAGCTGTTTTTT
TRBD2	few	TRBJ2-3	TRBV7-2	CASSLRPSGTSDTQYF	TGTGCCAGCAGCTTACGGCCTAGCGGGACCTCAGATACGCAGTATTTT
.	.	TRBJ1-2	TRBV7-9	CASSRGPRYGYTF	TGTGCCAGCAGCCGCGGCCCGCGCTATGGCTACACCTTC
.	.	TRBJ2-7	TRBV29-1	CSVSENSYEQYF	TGCAGCGTTTCCGAGAACTCCTACGAGCAGTACTTC
.	.	TRBJ2-7	TRBV12-3/TRBV12-4	CASSPRWGHEQYF	TGTGCCAGCAGCCCCAGGTGGGGCCACGAGCAGTACTTC
TRBD2	.	TRBJ2-7	TRBV20-1	CSARASGLAYEQYF	TGCAGTGCTAGGGCTAGCGGGCTGGCCTACGAGCAGTACTTC
.	few	TRBJ2-7	TRBV10-3	CAISPQGTVMNEQYF	TGTGCCATCAGTCCACAGGGTACCGTGATGAACGAGCAGTACTTC
.	many	TRBJ1-5	TRBV5-1	CASSLGPGSNQPQHF	TGCGCCAGCAGTCTCGGCCCCGGCAGCAATCAGCCCCAGCATTTT
.	.	TRBJ1-2	TRBV28	CASSGDPGNGYTF	TGTGCCAGCAGCGGGGACCCAGGGAATGGCTACACCTTC
TRBD1	many	TRBJ1-5	TRBV6-2/TRBV6-3	CASSLDRGRGQPQHF	TGTGCCAGCAGCCTCGACAGGGGAAGAGGTCAGCCCCAGCATTTT
TRBD1	few	TRBJ1-1	TRBV29-1	CSVEDRDDITEAFF	TGCAGCGTTGAGGACAGGGACGATATCACTGAAGCTTTCTTT
TRBD2	few	TRBJ2-1	TRBV7-9	CASSLEASGTQFF	TGTGCCAGCAGCTTAGAGGCTAGCGGCACGCAGTTCTTC
TRBD2	few	TRBJ2-7	TRBV5-1	CASRPPGLATYEQYF	TGCGCCAGCAGGCCACCGGGACTAGCGACCTACGAGCAGTACTTC
.	once	TRBJ1-2	TRBV2	CASSEGPRTGYTF	TGTGCCAGCAGTGAAGGTCCCCGGACGGGCTACACCTTC
TRBD1	.	TRBJ1-4	TRBV9	CASSVETGGNEKLFF	TGTGCCAGCAGCGTAGAGACAGGGGGGAATGAAAAACTGTTTTTT